Listed here are 29 T cell receptor beta chains from one sample, sequenced in a study of identical twins. TCRdb re-called the 5' RACE reads through MiXCR, storing one row per CDR3 protein. The sample consists of approximately 680,000 distinct CDR3 sequences, less than 9% of them appearing once. A further study also used this sample, focusing on yellow fever vaccine responses in identical twins.

Sequenced input: PBMCs. These receptor sequences come from a woman between 18 and 30 years old in good health.

This clonotype appeared a few times. This chain uses TRBV27 with TRBJ1-1; TRBD1 might be the D (5 bases). The CDR3 is 11 residues long. The germline V gene encodes CDR1 MNHEY and CDR2 SMNVEV (reference sequence). V dropped 8 bases and J dropped 7 bases, with 11 bases sitting between them. Written as DNA, the CDR3 is TGTGCCAGCCAAAGGGGTGTTGAAGCTTTCTTT. Its protein product is CASQRGVEAFF.

This clonotype was picked up a small number of times. The chain uses TRBV7-7 and TRBJ2-5; either TRBD1 or TRBD2 may fit D (5 bases each). Per the germline V gene, CDR1 is SSHAT and CDR2 is FNYEAQ (reference sequence). Trimming shortened V by 5 bases and J by 5 bases, and 18 bases separated the two germline ends. The CDR3 has 15 residues. CDR3 sequence (DNA): TGTGCCAGCAGCACTCGACTGGGGGTTGGGGAGACCCAGTACTTC. Translating gives CASSTRLGVGETQYF. Full variable domain (rest looked up from reference TRBV7-7 and TRBJ2-5): GAGVSQSPRYKVTKRGQDVTLRCDPISSHATLYWYQQALGQGPEFLTYFNYEAQPDKSGLPSDRFSAERPEGSISTLTIQRTEQRDSAMYRCASSTRLGVGETQYFGPGTRLLVL.

The chain recombines TRBV3-1 with TRBJ2-1; 7 bases map to TRBD1. This CDR3 has 13 residues. V dropped 4 bases and J dropped 7; count of bases not matched to a gene: 4. Germline V gene lookup returns CDR1 LGHDT and CDR2 YNNKEL (reference sequence). The DNA for the CDR3 is TGTGCCAGCAGCCGGGGCAGGGGGAATGAGCAGTTCTTC. It yields the protein CASSRGRGNEQFF.

This chain connects TRBV12-3 or TRBV12-4 to TRBJ2-5; 10 bases line up with TRBD2. The V gene end was trimmed by 4 bases and the J gene end by 2 bases; junction bases not matched to a gene: 10. CDR3 length equals 17 residues. The CDR3 DNA is TGTGCCAGCAGTTCACCGACTAGCGGGCTGGCGCAAGAGACCCAGTACTTC. It encodes CASSSPTSGLAQETQYF.

The table lists this clonotype with many counts. The chain has TRBV11-3 and TRBJ1-2, with 12 bases fitting TRBD1. The CDR3 runs 16 residues. From germline, CDR1 is SGHNT and CDR2 YENEEA. V was clipped by 4 bases and J by 5 bases; unmatched bases: 8. This chain's CDR3 is CASSSPGQGALYGYTF. Written as DNA, the CDR3 is TGTGCCAGCAGCTCCCCGGGACAGGGGGCCTTGTATGGCTACACCTTC.

CDR3: CASSEANWIYEQYF. The CDR3 DNA reads TGTGCCAGCAGTGAAGCTAACTGGATCTACGAGCAGTACTTC. The chain links TRBV2 to TRBJ2-7, with D unresolved. Trimming took off 0 bases at V and 3 bases at J, with 9 bases between the two ends. CDR1 and CDR2 from the germline V gene are SNHLY and FYNNEI. The CDR3 spans 14 residues.

There are a few counts of this clonotype. The chain uses TRBV2 and TRBJ2-3; D is unresolved. The CDR3 has 16 amino acids. The germline V gene encodes CDR1 SNHLY and CDR2 FYNNEI. V dropped 1 base and J dropped 5 bases, with 16 bases sitting between them. CDR3 coding DNA: TGTGCCAGCAGTGAAGTACGGGCTATTCAGGTAGATACGCAGTATTTT. Translation: CASSEVRAIQVDTQYF. Variable domain in full (rest from reference TRBV2 and TRBJ2-3): EPEVTQTPSHQVTQMGQEVILRCVPISNHLYFYWYRQILGQKVEFLVSFYNNEISEKSEIFDDQFSVERPDGSNFTLKIRSTKLEDSAMYFCASSEVRAIQVDTQYFGPGTRLTVL.

J is TRBJ2-1 and V is TRBV7-2; 9 bases match TRBD1. V trimming: 5 bases; J trimming: 6 bases; junction bases outside the gene matches: 8. The CDR3 runs 15 residues. Germline V lookup: CDR1 SGHTA, CDR2 FQGNSA. The CDR3 DNA sequence: TGTGCCAGCAGCCAGGGGGGACAGGGATTCAATGAGCAGTTCTTC. Amino acid sequence: CASSQGGQGFNEQFF.

This clonotype came up a few times. The rearrangement links TRBV6-4 to TRBJ2-5; D remains unclear. Deletions cut 0 bases from V and 5 bases from J, with 19 bases between. Germline V gene sequence: CDR1 MRHNA, CDR2 SNTAGT. The CDR3 extends over 17 amino acids. The CDR3 loop is CASSDSIFTAFRETQYF. The CDR3 DNA reads as TGTGCCAGCAGTGACTCGATCTTTACGGCATTTAGGGAGACCCAGTACTTC.

This clonotype was detected ten times or more. V usage is TRBV6-5 and J usage is TRBJ1-2; perhaps TRBD1 as D (6 bases). This CDR3 has 16 amino acids. Deletions cut 4 bases from V and 0 bases from J, with 15 bases between. The germline gives CDR1 MNHEY, CDR2 SVGAGI. CDR3 in DNA: TGTGCCAGCAGTTCCCCGGGGGGGCCCTCTAACTATGGCTACACCTTC. Protein sequence: CASSSPGGPSNYGYTF.

This clonotype appeared a few times. V usage is TRBV6-1 and J usage is TRBJ2-5; D is ambiguous. The length of the CDR3 is 14 residues. The germline V and J ends were trimmed by 6 bases and 1 base, with 12 bases remaining between them. Per the germline V gene, CDR1 is MNHNS and CDR2 is SASEGT. The CDR3: CASRGRLTQETQYF. In DNA, the CDR3 is TGTGCCAGCAGGGGAAGGCTCACCCAAGAGACCCAGTACTTC.

This clonotype has only a few counts. This chain uses TRBV25-1 with TRBJ2-5; D is uncertain. The germline gives CDR1 MGHDK, CDR2 SYGVNS. The CDR3 runs 15 residues. V lost 2 bases and J 1 base, leaving 11 bases between the germline ends. The CDR3, as DNA: TGTGCCAGCAGTGAAGCTCGGTGGAGCCAAGAGACCCAGTACTTC. This sequence encodes CASSEARWSQETQYF.

The CDR3 DNA is TGTGCCACCAGTGGACGGGCAGGGGGTACCTTGGAAGAGACCCAGTACTTC. Translated, it gives CATSGRAGGTLEETQYF. The rearrangement joins TRBV24-1 to TRBJ2-5; 7 bases match TRBD1. After removal of 5 bases from V and 3 bases from J, the junction contained 14 bases not matched to a gene. The germline V gene has CDR1 KGHDR and CDR2 SFDVKD. The CDR3 runs to 17 residues.

This clonotype was detected many times. V and J are TRBV3-1 and TRBJ2-1, with 8 positions matching TRBD2. The CDR3 consists of 17 residues. The germline gives CDR1 LGHDT, CDR2 YNNKEL (reference sequence). J gave up 8 bases and V 4 bases, and 16 bases lay outside the gene matches. DNA for the CDR3: TGTGCCAGCAGCCCCCCCCAACCGGGACTAGTATTGGATGAGCAGTTCTTC. Translated: CASSPPQPGLVLDEQFF.

As for this clonotype: A much larger clone lies a single base off, so this may be a read error. The V gene is TRBV29-1, the J gene TRBJ2-1, with D perhaps TRBD2 (6 bases). V dropped 3 bases and J dropped 4 bases, with 7 bases sitting between them. The CDR3 covers 12 residues. Per the germline V gene, CDR1 is SQVTM and CDR2 is ANQGSEA. CDR3 DNA: TGCAGCGTTGACGCGGGATACAATGAGCAGTTCTTC. It codes for CSVDAGYNEQFF.

This sequence joins TRBV20-1 and TRBJ2-1; a weak D match, TRBD2 (6 bases). CDR1 and CDR2 (germline): DFQATT, SNEGSKA (reference sequence). The CDR3 runs 14 residues. Trimming cost V 6 bases and J 6 bases, with 18 bases left between them. CDR3 sequence reads: CSARLVDDSNEQFF. CDR3 nucleotides: TGCAGTGCCCGACTAGTCGATGACAGCAATGAGCAGTTCTTC.

This clonotype was observed many times. This CDR3 reads CASRRQMDTYEQYF. In DNA, the CDR3 is TGTGCCAGCAGACGACAGATGGATACCTACGAGCAGTACTTC. The genes are TRBV12-3 or TRBV12-4 and TRBJ2-7, with a weak D call TRBD1 (5 bases). Trimming took off 6 bases at V and 2 bases at J, with 14 bases between the two ends. CDR3 length equals 14 residues.

The genes are TRBV6-1 and TRBJ2-7, with 8 bases fitting TRBD1. V dropped 3 bases and J dropped 3; count of bases not matched to a gene: 7. This CDR3 is built from 15 residues. Germline CDR1 MNHNS, CDR2 SASEGT. CDR3 nucleotides: TGTGCCAGCAGTGAGGGCGCAGGGGGCCGCTACGAGCAGTACGTC. Protein sequence: CASSEGAGGRYEQYV.

The chain carries TRBV25-1 and TRBJ1-6; D may be TRBD1 (5 bases). The CDR3 covers 15 residues. Per germline, CDR1 MGHDK and CDR2 SYGVNS. Trimming took off 1 base at V and 11 bases at J, with 15 bases between the two ends. The CDR3 protein is CASSESFEAGAPLHF. CDR3 nucleotides: TGTGCCAGCAGTGAATCTTTCGAGGCGGGGGCACCCCTCCACTTT.

This clonotype was picked up a small number of times. This chain uses TRBV20-1 with TRBJ2-7; D is ambiguous. The CDR3 runs 13 residues. V was shortened by 3 bases and J by 4 bases, with 13 bases between the two germline ends. The germline V gene has CDR1 DFQATT and CDR2 SNEGSKA (reference sequence). The CDR3 spells CSASDDGKYEQYV. The DNA for the CDR3 is TGCAGTGCTAGTGACGACGGAAAATACGAGCAGTACGTC.

This clonotype was recorded a few times. This chain links TRBV2 with TRBJ2-3, with 15 bases identical to TRBD2. Per germline, CDR1 SNHLY and CDR2 FYNNEI. The CDR3 covers 17 residues. With 7 bases clipped from V and 1 base from J, the junction kept 6 bases outside the gene matches. The chain's CDR3 is CASNKGLAGGGTDTQYF. The CDR3 coding sequence is TGTGCCAGCAATAAAGGACTAGCGGGGGGGGGCACAGATACGCAGTATTTT. The full variable domain, in which reference TRBV2 and TRBJ2-3 provide the parts outside the CDR3, is EPEVTQTPSHQVTQMGQEVILRCVPISNHLYFYWYRQILGQKVEFLVSFYNNEISEKSEIFDDQFSVERPDGSNFTLKIRSTKLEDSAMYFCASNKGLAGGGTDTQYFGPGTRLTVL.

The chain employs TRBV7-9 and TRBJ1-4; weak D call: TRBD1 (6 bases). This CDR3 has 14 amino acids. Trimming left V 6 bases short and J 2 bases short, with 10 bases between. Germline CDR1 SEHNR, CDR2 FQNEAQ (reference sequence). This CDR3 is CASRNQGTNEKLFF. The CDR3 DNA reads TGTGCCAGCAGGAATCAGGGGACTAATGAAAAACTGTTTTTT.

This clonotype appeared many times. The chain has TRBV20-1 and TRBJ2-1; D perhaps matches TRBD2 (6 bases). This CDR3 contains 16 residues. Trimming removed 0 bases at V and 0 bases at J, with 12 bases between. Germline V lookup: CDR1 DFQATT, CDR2 SNEGSKA (reference sequence). CDR3 sequence reads: CSARDVGGFSYNEQFF. The DNA for the CDR3 is TGCAGTGCTAGAGATGTCGGGGGATTCTCCTACAATGAGCAGTTCTTC.

The rearrangement uses TRBV5-1 and TRBJ1-1, with TRBD1 matching 8 bases. Germline V gene sequence: CDR1 SGHRS, CDR2 YFSETQ. CDR3 length equals 17 residues. Trimming removed 0 bases from V and 2 bases from J; junction bases left unmatched: 9. CDR3 DNA sequence: TGCGCCAGCAGCTTGGGGACCGGGACAGGAATTAACACTGAAGCTTTCTTT. This codes for CASSLGTGTGINTEAFF.

This chain uses TRBV9 with TRBJ2-2; D may be TRBD2 (6 bases). CDR3 size: 16 residues. Between the trimmed V and J ends, which lost 0 bases and 3 bases, there was a span of 12 bases. Germline values: CDR1 SGDLS, CDR2 YYNGEE. The CDR3 here is CASSVATGLDTGELFF. The DNA for the CDR3 is TGTGCCAGCAGCGTAGCTACGGGACTCGACACCGGGGAGCTGTTTTTT. The full variable domain, with the rest looked up from reference TRBV9 and TRBJ2-2, is DSGVTQTPKHLITATGQRVTLRCSPRSGDLSVYWYQQSLDQGLQFLIQYYNGEERAKGNILERFSAQQFPDLHSELNLSSLELGDSALYFCASSVATGLDTGELFFGEGSRLTVL.

Only a few counts were recorded for this clonotype. The V call is TRBV7-9, the J call TRBJ2-5; D gene unclear. The germline gives CDR1 SEHNR, CDR2 FQNEAQ (reference sequence). The length of the CDR3 is 14 residues. V was clipped by 5 bases and J by 3 bases, with 13 bases between them. CDR3 sequence: CASSPKLSEETQYF. Written as DNA, the CDR3 is TGTGCCAGCAGCCCGAAATTGTCGGAAGAGACCCAGTACTTC.

The rearrangement uses TRBV14 and TRBJ2-7; 7 nucleotides agree with TRBD1. Germline V CDR1 and CDR2: SGHDN, FVKESK. This CDR3 region has 14 residues. Trimming at V came to 3 bases and at J to 2 bases, leaving 4 bases not matched to a gene. This chain's CDR3 is CASSHNRGPYEQYF. The CDR3 coding sequence is TGTGCCAGCAGCCACAACAGGGGACCCTACGAGCAGTACTTC. Filled out from reference TRBV14 and TRBJ2-7, the complete variable domain reads EAGVTQFPSHSVIEKGQTVTLRCDPISGHDNLYWYRRVMGKEIKFLLHFVKESKQDESGMPNNRFLAERTGGTYSTLKVQPAELEDSGVYFCASSHNRGPYEQYFGPGTRLTVT.

The chain carries TRBV20-1 and TRBJ2-1, with D perhaps being TRBD1 or TRBD2 (6 bases each). The V gene lost 0 bases and the J gene lost 1 base, with 13 bases spanning the gap. Germline V gene sequence: CDR1 DFQATT, CDR2 SNEGSKA (reference sequence). The CDR3 length is 16 residues. This CDR3 reads CSARDPQGGSYNEQFF. In DNA form, the CDR3 reads TGCAGTGCTAGAGACCCCCAAGGGGGGTCCTACAATGAGCAGTTCTTC.

Many counts were recorded for this clonotype. This chain links TRBV5-1 with TRBJ2-1; TRBD2 might be the D (6 bases). Per germline, CDR1 SGHRS and CDR2 YFSETQ. The CDR3 is made up of 14 amino acids. V was pared by 0 bases and J by 7 bases, with 11 bases between. The CDR3 protein is CASSLVGGVNEQFF. CDR3 sequence (DNA): TGCGCCAGCAGCTTGGTGGGGGGAGTGAATGAGCAGTTCTTC.